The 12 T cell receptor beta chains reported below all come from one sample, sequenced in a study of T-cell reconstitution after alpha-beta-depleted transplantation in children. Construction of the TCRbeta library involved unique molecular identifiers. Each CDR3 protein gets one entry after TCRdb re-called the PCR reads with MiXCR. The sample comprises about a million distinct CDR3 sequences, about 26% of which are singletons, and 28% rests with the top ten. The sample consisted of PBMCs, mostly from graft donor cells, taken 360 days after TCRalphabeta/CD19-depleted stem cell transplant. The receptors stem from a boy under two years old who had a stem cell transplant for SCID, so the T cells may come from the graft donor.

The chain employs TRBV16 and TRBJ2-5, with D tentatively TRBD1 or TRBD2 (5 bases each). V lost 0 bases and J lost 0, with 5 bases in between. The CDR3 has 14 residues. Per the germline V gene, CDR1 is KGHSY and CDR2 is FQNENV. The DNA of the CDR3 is TGTGCCAGCAGCCAATCGGGACACCAAGAGACCCAGTACTTC. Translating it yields CASSQSGHQETQYF.

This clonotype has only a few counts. The CDR3 protein is CASTPRGAYGYTF. The CDR3 nucleotides are TGTGCCAGCACTCCCCGGGGGGCGTATGGCTACACCTTC. The rearrangement joins TRBV12-3 or TRBV12-4 to TRBJ1-2; a weak D match, TRBD1 (6 bases). The V end was cut by 7 bases, the J end by 5 bases, with 14 bases between. The CDR3 contains 13 residues.

The CDR3 DNA is TGCAGTGCTAGTGAACAGCGGGGGGGCCCTCGGTACAATGAGCAGTTCTTC. Amino acid sequence: CSASEQRGGPRYNEQFF. The chain has TRBV20-1 and TRBJ2-1; TRBD2 agrees at 10 bases. V lost 3 bases and J lost 4; bases outside the gene matches: 12. The CDR3 consists of 17 residues. Per the germline V gene, CDR1 is DFQATT and CDR2 is SNEGSKA (reference sequence).

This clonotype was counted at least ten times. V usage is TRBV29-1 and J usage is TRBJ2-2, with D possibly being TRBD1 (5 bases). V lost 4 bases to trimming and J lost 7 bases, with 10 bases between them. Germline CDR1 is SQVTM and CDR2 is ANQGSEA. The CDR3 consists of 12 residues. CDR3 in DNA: TGCAGCGTTGGGCAGGGCGGCGGGGAGCTGTTTTTT. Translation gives CSVGQGGGELFF.

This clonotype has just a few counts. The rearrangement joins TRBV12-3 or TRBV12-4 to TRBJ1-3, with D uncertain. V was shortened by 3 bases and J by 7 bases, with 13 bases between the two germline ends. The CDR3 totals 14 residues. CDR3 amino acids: CASSFYERVNTIYF. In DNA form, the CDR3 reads TGTGCCAGCAGTTTTTATGAGAGGGTTAACACCATATATTTT.

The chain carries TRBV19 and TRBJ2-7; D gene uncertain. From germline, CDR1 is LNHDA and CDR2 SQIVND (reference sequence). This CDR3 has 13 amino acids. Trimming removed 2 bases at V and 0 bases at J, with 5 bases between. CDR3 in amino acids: CASSIQASYEQYF. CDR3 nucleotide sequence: TGTGCCAGTAGTATACAGGCCTCCTACGAGCAGTACTTC.

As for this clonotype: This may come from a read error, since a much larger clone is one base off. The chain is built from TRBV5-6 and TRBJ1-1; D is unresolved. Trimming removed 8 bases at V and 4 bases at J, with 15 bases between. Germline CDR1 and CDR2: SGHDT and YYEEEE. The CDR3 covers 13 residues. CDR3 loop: CARSPSSGTEAFF. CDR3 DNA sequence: TGTGCCAGGAGCCCTTCTTCGGGCACTGAAGCTTTCTTT.

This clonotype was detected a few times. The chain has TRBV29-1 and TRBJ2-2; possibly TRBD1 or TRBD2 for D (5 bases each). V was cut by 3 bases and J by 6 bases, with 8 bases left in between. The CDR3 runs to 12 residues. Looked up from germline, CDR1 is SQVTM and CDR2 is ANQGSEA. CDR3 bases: TGCAGCGTTGATCGAGGGGCCGGGGAGCTGTTTTTT. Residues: CSVDRGAGELFF.

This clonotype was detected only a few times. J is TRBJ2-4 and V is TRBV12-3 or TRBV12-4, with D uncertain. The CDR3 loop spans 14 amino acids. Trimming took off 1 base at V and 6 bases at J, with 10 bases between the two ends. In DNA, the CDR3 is TGTGCCAGCAGTTTAGAGGCAACCGGAAACATTCAGTACTTC. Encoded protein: CASSLEATGNIQYF.

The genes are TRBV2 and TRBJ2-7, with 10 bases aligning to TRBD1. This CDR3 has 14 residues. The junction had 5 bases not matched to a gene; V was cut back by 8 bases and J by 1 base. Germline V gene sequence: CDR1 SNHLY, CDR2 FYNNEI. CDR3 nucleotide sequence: TGTGCCAGCTCAGGGGACAGGGGTTCCTACGAGCAGTACTTC. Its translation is CASSGDRGSYEQYF. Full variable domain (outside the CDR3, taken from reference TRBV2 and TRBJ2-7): EPEVTQTPSHQVTQMGQEVILRCVPISNHLYFYWYRQILGQKVEFLVSFYNNEISEKSEIFDDQFSVERPDGSNFTLKIRSTKLEDSAMYFCASSGDRGSYEQYFGPGTRLTVT.

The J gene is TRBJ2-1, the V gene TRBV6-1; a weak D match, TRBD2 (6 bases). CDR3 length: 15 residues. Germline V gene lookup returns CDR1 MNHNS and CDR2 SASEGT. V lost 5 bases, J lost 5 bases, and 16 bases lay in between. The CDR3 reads CASSRAGRTNNEQFF. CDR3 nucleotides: TGTGCCAGCAGTAGAGCGGGCCGTACCAACAATGAGCAGTTCTTC.

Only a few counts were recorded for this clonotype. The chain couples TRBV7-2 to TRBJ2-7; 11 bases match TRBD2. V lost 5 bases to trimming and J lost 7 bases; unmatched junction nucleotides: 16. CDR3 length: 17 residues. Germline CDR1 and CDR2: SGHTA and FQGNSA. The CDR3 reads CASSPSGLAGGNREQYF. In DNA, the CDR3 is TGTGCCAGCAGCCCGAGTGGCCTAGCGGGGGGCAATCGGGAGCAGTACTTC.